This TCR beta chain came from a study of low-dose radiotherapy and immunotherapy resistance in tumors. Study context: Each patient was administered nivolumab intravenously at 240 mg, which was a flat dose, every two weeks, along with intravenous ipilimumab at 1 mg/kg every six weeks.

Both TCRalpha and TCRbeta chains were reverse transcribed with V-gene-specific primers. Over approximately 20 PCR cycles, TCRs were amplified from a constant-region primer and V-primer adapter. Following isolation, mRNA was amplified via in vitro transcription. TCRdb re-analysed the reads in MiXCR, keeping a single row per CDR3 protein. The sample holds tens of thousands of distinct CDR3 sequences, less than 30% seen once. CDR1 and CDR2 (germline): MNHNY, SVGAGI (reference sequence). V was shortened by 3 bases and J by 1 base, with 9 bases between the two germline ends. The CDR3 has 14 residues. Many counts were recorded for this clonotype. The time point denotes: after trial treatment. The treatment: LDRT plus nivolumab, ipilimumab, low-dose cyclophosphamide and aspirin (RACIN trial). Treatment of the donors consisted of nivolumab and ipilimumab (plus aspirin, low-dose cyclophosphamide and low-dose radiotherapy). Qualifying patients carried advanced solid tumors devoid of tumor-infiltrating lymphocytes.

The sequence came from a male donor with prostate cancer. This specimen consisted of PBMCs, obtained after low-dose radiotherapy plus immunotherapy. The rearrangement joins TRBV6-6 to TRBJ2-5; D gene unclear. The CDR3 DNA follows: TGTGCCAGCAGTTATAGCCAGTTCCAAGAGACCCAGTACTTC. Residues: CASSYSQFQETQYF.